The entry below gives a single T cell receptor beta chain sequence along with its context. This record comes from a study of cytomegalovirus exposure and HLA in healthy donors. Primers: 60 Vbeta forward and 13 Jbeta reverse. Profiling relied on immunoSEQ multiplex PCR, and the TCRdb table lists in-frame clones only, not all of them. The sample lists roughly 100,000 clones, about 80% occurring once. The sequencing sample was made of PBMCs. The source is a female donor in good health and CMV-seropositive.

The CDR3 nucleotides are TGTGCCAGCCACGCCACTAGCGGGAGACACAATGAGCAGTTCTTC. It specifies CASHATSGRHNEQFF. The gene calls are TRBV2 and TRBJ2-1; the match to TRBD2 covers 11 bases. The CDR3 extends over 15 amino acids. J was trimmed by 5 bases and V by 8 bases; bases with no gene match: 8. The germline V gene has CDR1 SNHLY and CDR2 FYNNEI.